What follows are 8 T cell receptor beta chains derived from one specimen sequenced in a study of CD8 T cells in Susac syndrome. RNA totalling roughly 0.45 to 1 ug underwent reverse transcription with random hexamers. MiXCR, applied by TCRdb to the immunoSEQ multiplex PCR reads, yields one record per CDR3 protein. Of under 150,000 distinct CDR3 sequences listed, around nine tenths are singletons. Sample: CD8+ T cells from PBMCs. These receptors were taken from a human donor with multiple sclerosis.

This clonotype was seen a single time. The V and J genes are TRBV9 and TRBJ1-6; 9 bases are shared with TRBD1. V was pared by 4 bases and J by 10 bases, with 3 bases of the junction left unmatched. Germline V gene lookup returns CDR1 SGDLS and CDR2 YYNGEE. The CDR3 has 13 residues. The CDR3 DNA is TGTGCCAGCAGCACAGGGGGCGAATCACCCCTCCACTTT. Residues: CASSTGGESPLHF.

This sequence joins TRBV14 and TRBJ1-4; D not resolved. The CDR3 has 13 amino acids. Between the trimmed V and J ends, which lost 2 bases and 8 bases, there was a span of 9 bases. Germline V lookup: CDR1 SGHDN, CDR2 FVKESK. The CDR3 DNA reads as TGTGCCAGCAGCCAACCACGGTGGGAAAAACTGTTTTTT. As protein: CASSQPRWEKLFF.

The chain couples TRBV25-1 to TRBJ2-5, with 7 bases lining up with TRBD1. In germline, CDR1 is MGHDK, CDR2 SYGVNS. With 4 bases clipped from V and 2 bases from J, the junction kept 4 bases outside the gene matches. The CDR3 spans 14 residues. The CDR3 loop reads CASSGWTGQETQYF. The DNA of the CDR3 is TGTGCCAGCAGTGGGTGGACAGGTCAAGAGACCCAGTACTTC.

The rearrangement joins TRBV3-1 to TRBJ2-3; weak D call: TRBD2 (6 bases). Per germline, CDR1 LGHDT and CDR2 YNNKEL (reference sequence). Trimming took 4 bases from V and 9 from J, leaving 14 bases between them. The CDR3 totals 13 residues. DNA for the CDR3: TGTGCCAGCAGCCCACTCCTGACTAGAACGCAGTATTTT. Residues: CASSPLLTRTQYF.

The rearrangement joins TRBV7-9 to TRBJ2-7; possibly TRBD2 for D (6 bases). The germline V and J ends were trimmed by 8 bases and 3 bases, with 11 bases remaining between them. This CDR3 spans 12 amino acids. Per the germline V gene, CDR1 is SEHNR and CDR2 is FQNEAQ (reference sequence). The chain's CDR3 is CASGLPGYEQYF. The CDR3 bases are TGTGCCAGCGGACTACCCGGCTACGAGCAGTACTTC.

The CDR3 spells CSVEDTTNYGYTF. CDR3 DNA sequence: TGCAGCGTTGAGGACACGACTAACTATGGCTACACCTTC. This chain uses TRBV29-1 with TRBJ1-2; perhaps TRBD1 as D (5 bases). The length of the CDR3 is 13 residues. Trimming took 3 bases from V and 0 from J, leaving 8 bases between them. Germline lookup yields CDR1 SQVTM and CDR2 ANQGSEA.

The V and J genes are TRBV28 and TRBJ2-2; a weak D match, TRBD1 (6 bases). The germline CDR1 and CDR2 sequences are MDHEN and SYDVKM. V lost 2 bases to trimming and J lost 6 bases, with 13 bases between them. CDR3 length equals 15 residues. CDR3 sequence: CASSLRGSRAGELFF. CDR3 coding DNA: TGTGCCAGCAGTTTAAGGGGGTCGAGAGCCGGGGAGCTGTTTTTT.

This chain joins TRBV7-9 and TRBJ1-5; no definite D call. Per germline, CDR1 SEHNR and CDR2 FQNEAQ (reference sequence). Trimming took 1 base from V and 0 from J, leaving 4 bases between them. There are 14 residues in the CDR3. CDR3 coding DNA: TGTGCCAGCAGCTTAGACGGTAGCAATCAGCCCCAGCATTTT. Its translation is CASSLDGSNQPQHF.